This TCR beta chain comes out of a study of T cell responses to AZD1222 COVID-19 vaccine. Clones were read by immunoSEQ multiplex PCR, and TCRdb kept only the in-frame ones, dropping some. The sample carries some 180,000 clones, approximately 92% recorded once. Unmatched junction bases numbered 4, after V lost 3 bases and J lost 0 bases. Germline CDR1 reads MNHEY; CDR2 reads SVGAGI. The CDR3 runs 15 residues. The rearrangement links TRBV6-5 to TRBJ1-1; TRBD1 agrees at 7 bases. The sample here was peripheral blood, taken 28 days after the second dose of the MenACWY control vaccine. The sequence was obtained from an adult who received the MenACWY meningococcal vaccine as a control. This chain's CDR3 is CASSYTGQMNTEAFF. CDR3 DNA: TGTGCCAGCAGTTATACGGGACAGATGAACACTGAAGCTTTCTTT.